This T cell receptor (beta chain) was captured in a study of T cell responses to AZD1222 COVID-19 vaccine (dated by TCRdb to the early 2020s). About the investigation overall: AZD1222 recipients with second doses at about 4 weeks or about 12 weeks were pooled, because spike-specific TCR depth and breadth did not differ between schedules. TCR sequencing was performed for roughly 250 trial participants, of whom 207 were given two doses of AZD1222 and 26 were given two doses of MenACWY control vaccine. Enrollment into the trials was organized by age into subgroups of 18-55, 56-69 and 70-plus years, and those subgroups contained about 150, 27 and 61 TCR-sequenced participants, respectively. Overall results and qualifications from the work: Nearly half of unique spike-specific TCRs reportedly recognized epitopes outside regions mutated in the B.1.351 and B.1.1.7 variants. Most participants were white British and females outnumbered males, and the authors suggested that clonal diversity may have been underestimated. After two AZD1222 doses, both the breadth and the depth of spike-specific TCRs were significantly higher than at day 0 and than in MenACWY recipients. Conclusions about previously exposed vaccinees are limited because only six or seven AZD1222 recipients were SARS-CoV-2 seropositive at baseline. Vaccine-associated CD4 TCRs spanned the whole spike protein, with dominant responses in regions 160-218 and 743-854. The 56-69-year group was small, and its depth increase did not reach significance, likely because of low power. No day 14 peak-response samples were available, so repertoires were characterized only after the peak T cell response.

The CDR3 regions of human TCRbeta chains were subjected to immunosequencing. The source study handled its data this way. Repertoire TCRs were checked for matches against a reference library of SARS-CoV-2-specific TCRs that had been generated using the MIRA antigen-specificity platform. Breadth meant the fraction of unique TCRs that were SARS-CoV-2-associated, whereas depth meant the fraction of total T cells that were SARS-CoV-2-associated. Using the MIRA data, every spike-specific TCR was mapped to the spike region that the TCR reacted to and assigned to either a CD4 or a CD8 class. Log10-transformed breadth and depth values were compared by one-way ANOVA with Sidak's multiple comparisons tests. TCRdb took over this immuneACCESS table, retaining in-frame rearrangements with V and J assigned. Such tables are incomplete; in checked studies, under half of the missing clones stem from an unresolved V gene, and the remainder is unexplained. That table furnishes V, J and clone size, whereas the DNA furnished D and trimming. The sample profile shows 180,000 or so clones; 94% of them were found once. About 0.64% of the sample goes to the ten largest clones.

As regards this clone: This clone's antigen is unknown. No base-level quality is on record; no much larger clone is a single base apart.

The CDR3 has 16 amino acids, counting the end cysteine and phenylalanine. Of the read, only the CDR3 DNA is kept; its 48 bases are in frame from base 1. V sheds 7 bases and J sheds 0 bases, leaving 13 bases between their ends. The germline V gene specifies MDHEN as CDR1 and SYDVKM as CDR2. The time point label of this sample denotes: baseline before first vaccination. Vaccinee samples were obtained from the UK trials COV001 and COV002, which included a single-blind randomized controlled phase 2/3 trial of AZD1222 (ChAdOx1 nCoV-19) in healthy adults. For TCRbeta chain sequencing, PBMC samples from trial participants were taken at day 0 and at day 28 after the second dose.

The TCR comes from an adult in good health. The receptor chain draws on TRBV28 and TRBJ2-6; the D segment may tentatively be TRBD1 or TRBD2, each giving 5 matched bases. This sample comprised peripheral blood, obtained on day 0 of AZD1222 vaccination. The DNA reads TGTGCCAGCAATCGGGACGGATACTCTGGGGCCAACGTCCTGACTTTC. This translates into CASNRDGYSGANVLTF.